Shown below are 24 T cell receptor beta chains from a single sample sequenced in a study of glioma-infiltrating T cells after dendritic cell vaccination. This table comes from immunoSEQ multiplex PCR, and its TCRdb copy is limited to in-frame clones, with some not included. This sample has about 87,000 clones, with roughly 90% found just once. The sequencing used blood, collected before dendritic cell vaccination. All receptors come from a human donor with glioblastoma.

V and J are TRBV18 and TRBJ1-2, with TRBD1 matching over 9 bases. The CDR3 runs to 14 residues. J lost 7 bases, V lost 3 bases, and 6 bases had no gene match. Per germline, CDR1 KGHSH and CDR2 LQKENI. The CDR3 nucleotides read TGTGCCAGCTCACCTGAGGACAGGGGCCCTGGCTACACCTTC. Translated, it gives CASSPEDRGPGYTF.

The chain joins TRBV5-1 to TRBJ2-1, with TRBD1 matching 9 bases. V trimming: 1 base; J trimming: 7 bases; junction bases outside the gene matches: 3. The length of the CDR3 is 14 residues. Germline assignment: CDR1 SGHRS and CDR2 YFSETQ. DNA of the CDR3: TGCGCCAGCAGCTTGCAGGGACAGGGTAATGAGCAGTTCTTC. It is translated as CASSLQGQGNEQFF.

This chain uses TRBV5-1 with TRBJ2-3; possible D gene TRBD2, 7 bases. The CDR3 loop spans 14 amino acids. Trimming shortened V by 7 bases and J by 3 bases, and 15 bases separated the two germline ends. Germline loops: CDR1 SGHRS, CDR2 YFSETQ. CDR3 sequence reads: CASGEGGGTDTQYF. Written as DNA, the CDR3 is TGCGCCAGCGGAGAGGGGGGGGGTACAGATACGCAGTATTTT.

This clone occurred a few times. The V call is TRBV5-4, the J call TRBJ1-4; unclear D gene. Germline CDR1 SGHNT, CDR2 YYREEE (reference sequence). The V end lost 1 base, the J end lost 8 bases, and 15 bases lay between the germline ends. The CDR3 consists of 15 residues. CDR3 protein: CASSLWSRRAEKLFF. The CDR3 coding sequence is TGTGCCAGCAGCTTGTGGTCACGGCGGGCAGAAAAACTGTTTTTT.

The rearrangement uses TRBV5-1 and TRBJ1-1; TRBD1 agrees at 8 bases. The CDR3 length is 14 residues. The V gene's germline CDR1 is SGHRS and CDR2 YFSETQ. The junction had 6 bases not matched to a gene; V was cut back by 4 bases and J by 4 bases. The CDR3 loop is CASSPGQGTTEAFF. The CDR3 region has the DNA TGCGCCAGCAGCCCAGGACAGGGTACCACTGAAGCTTTCTTT. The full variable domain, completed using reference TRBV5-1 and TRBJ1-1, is KAGVTQTPRYLIKTRGQQVTLSCSPISGHRSVSWYQQTPGQGLQFLFEYFSETQRNKGNFPGRFSGRQFSNSRSEMNVSTLELGDSALYLCASSPGQGTTEAFFGQGTRLTVV.

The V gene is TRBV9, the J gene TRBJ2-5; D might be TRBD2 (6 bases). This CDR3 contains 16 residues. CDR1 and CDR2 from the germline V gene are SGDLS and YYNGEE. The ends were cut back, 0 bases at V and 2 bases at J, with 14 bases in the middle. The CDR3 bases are TGTGCCAGCAGCGTAGGAGGCAGCGCGGGACAAGAGACCCAGTACTTC. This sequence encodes CASSVGGSAGQETQYF.

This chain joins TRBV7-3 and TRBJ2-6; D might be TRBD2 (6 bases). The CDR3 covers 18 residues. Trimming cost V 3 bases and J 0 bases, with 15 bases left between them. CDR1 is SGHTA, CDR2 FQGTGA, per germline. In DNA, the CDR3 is TGTGCCAGCAGCTTCCTCGGGGGAAGAAGCTCTGGGGCCAACGTCCTGACTTTC. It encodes CASSFLGGRSSGANVLTF. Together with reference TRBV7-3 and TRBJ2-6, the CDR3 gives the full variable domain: GAGVSQTPSNKVTEKGKYVELRCDPISGHTALYWYRQSLGQGPEFLIYFQGTGAADDSGLPNDRFFAVRPEGSVSTLKIQRTERGDSAVYLCASSFLGGRSSGANVLTFGAGSRLTVL.

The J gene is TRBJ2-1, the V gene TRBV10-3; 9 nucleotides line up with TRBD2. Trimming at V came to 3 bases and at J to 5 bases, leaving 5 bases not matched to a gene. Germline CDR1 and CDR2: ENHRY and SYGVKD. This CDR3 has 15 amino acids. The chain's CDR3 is CAISDRAGGNNEQFF. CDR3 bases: TGTGCCATCAGTGACCGAGCGGGGGGTAACAATGAGCAGTTCTTC.

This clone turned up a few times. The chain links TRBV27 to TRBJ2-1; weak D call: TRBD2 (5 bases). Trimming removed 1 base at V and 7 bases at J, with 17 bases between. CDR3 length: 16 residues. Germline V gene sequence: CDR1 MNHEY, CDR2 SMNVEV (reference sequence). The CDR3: CASSLWASQRANEQFF. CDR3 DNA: TGTGCCAGCAGTTTATGGGCCTCTCAGAGGGCGAATGAGCAGTTCTTC.

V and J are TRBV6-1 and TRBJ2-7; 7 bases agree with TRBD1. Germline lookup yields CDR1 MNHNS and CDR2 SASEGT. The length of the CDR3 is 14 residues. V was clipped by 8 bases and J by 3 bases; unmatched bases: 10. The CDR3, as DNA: TGTGCCAGCGTCCCGACAGGGCTCCTCTACGAGCAGTACTTC. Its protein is CASVPTGLLYEQYF.

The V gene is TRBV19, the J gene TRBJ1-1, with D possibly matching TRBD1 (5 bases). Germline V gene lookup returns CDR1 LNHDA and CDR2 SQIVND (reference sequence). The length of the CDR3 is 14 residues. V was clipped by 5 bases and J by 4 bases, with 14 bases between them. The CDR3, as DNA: TGTGCCAGTAGTGAGGGAGGGAGGGGCACTGAAGCTTTCTTT. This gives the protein CASSEGGRGTEAFF.

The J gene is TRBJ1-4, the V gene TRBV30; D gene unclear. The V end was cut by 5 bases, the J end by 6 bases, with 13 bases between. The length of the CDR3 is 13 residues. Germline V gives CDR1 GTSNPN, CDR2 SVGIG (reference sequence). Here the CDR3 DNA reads TGTGCCTGGTGGCGGACGCGGGATGAAAAACTGTTTTTT. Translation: CAWWRTRDEKLFF. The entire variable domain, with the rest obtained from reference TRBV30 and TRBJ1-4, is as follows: SQTIHQWPATLVQPVGSPLSLECTVEGTSNPNLYWYRQAAGRGLQLLFYSVGIGQISSEVPQNLSASRPQDRQFILSSKKLLLSDSGFYLCAWWRTRDEKLFFGSGTQLSVL.

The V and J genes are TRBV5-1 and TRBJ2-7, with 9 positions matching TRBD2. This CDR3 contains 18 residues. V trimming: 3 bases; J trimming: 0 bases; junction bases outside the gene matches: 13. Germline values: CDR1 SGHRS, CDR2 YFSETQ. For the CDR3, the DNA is TGCGCCAGCAGCTGGGGCGGGGCTAGCGGGGCGAGCTCCTACGAGCAGTACTTC. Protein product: CASSWGGASGASSYEQYF.

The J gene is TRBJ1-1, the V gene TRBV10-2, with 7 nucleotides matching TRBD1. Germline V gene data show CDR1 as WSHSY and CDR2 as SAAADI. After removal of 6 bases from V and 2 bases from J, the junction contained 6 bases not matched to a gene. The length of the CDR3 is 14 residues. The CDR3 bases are TGCGCCAGCAGGACAGGGAATATTAACACTGAAGCTTTCTTT. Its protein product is CASRTGNINTEAFF.

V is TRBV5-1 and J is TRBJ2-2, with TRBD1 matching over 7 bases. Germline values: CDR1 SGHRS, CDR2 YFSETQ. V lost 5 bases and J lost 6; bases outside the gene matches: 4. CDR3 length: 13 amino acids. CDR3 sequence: CASRTGRSGELFF. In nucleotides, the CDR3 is TGCGCCAGCAGGACAGGGCGGTCCGGGGAGCTGTTTTTT. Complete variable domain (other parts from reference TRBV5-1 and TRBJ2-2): KAGVTQTPRYLIKTRGQQVTLSCSPISGHRSVSWYQQTPGQGLQFLFEYFSETQRNKGNFPGRFSGRQFSNSRSEMNVSTLELGDSALYLCASRTGRSGELFFGEGSRLTVL.

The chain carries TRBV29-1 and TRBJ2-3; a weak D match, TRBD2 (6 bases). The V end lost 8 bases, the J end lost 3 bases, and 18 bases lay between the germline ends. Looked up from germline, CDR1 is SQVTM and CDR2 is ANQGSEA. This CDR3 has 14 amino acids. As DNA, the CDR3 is TGCAGCACTTTTCTCGCGGGGATTACAGATACGCAGTATTTT. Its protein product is CSTFLAGITDTQYF.

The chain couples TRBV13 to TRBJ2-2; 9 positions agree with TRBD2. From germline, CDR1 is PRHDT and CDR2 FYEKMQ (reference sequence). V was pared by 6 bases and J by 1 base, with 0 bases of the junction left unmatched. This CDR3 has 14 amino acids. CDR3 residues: CASRAGGNTGELFF. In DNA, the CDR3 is TGTGCCAGCAGAGCGGGAGGGAACACCGGGGAGCTGTTTTTT.

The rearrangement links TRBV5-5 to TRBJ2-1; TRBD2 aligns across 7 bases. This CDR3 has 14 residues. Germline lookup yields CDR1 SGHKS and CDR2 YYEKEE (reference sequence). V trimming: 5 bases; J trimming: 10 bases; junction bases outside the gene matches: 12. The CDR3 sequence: CASRSLAGVKEQFF. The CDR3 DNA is TGTGCCAGCAGATCTCTGGCGGGAGTAAAGGAGCAGTTCTTC.

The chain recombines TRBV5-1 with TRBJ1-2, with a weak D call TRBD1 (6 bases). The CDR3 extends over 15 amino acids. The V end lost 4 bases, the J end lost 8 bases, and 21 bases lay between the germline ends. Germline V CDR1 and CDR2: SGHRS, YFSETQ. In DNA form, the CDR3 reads TGCGCCAGCAGCGACCGCCTTGAGGGGGTCGTAGGCTACACCTTC. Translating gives CASSDRLEGVVGYTF.

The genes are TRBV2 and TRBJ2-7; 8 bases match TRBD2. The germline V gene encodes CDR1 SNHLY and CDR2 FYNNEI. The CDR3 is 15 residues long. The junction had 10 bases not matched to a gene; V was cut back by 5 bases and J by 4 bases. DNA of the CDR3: TGTGCCAGCAGTCCAGTTAGCGGGAACCTTTACGAGCAGTACTTC. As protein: CASSPVSGNLYEQYF.

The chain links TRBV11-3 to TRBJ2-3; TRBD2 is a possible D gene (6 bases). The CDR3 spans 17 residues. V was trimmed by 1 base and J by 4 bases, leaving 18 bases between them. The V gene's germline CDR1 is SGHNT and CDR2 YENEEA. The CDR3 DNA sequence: TGTGCCAGCAGCTTAGGTCGTCGGTCGGGAGTGGCAGATACGCAGTATTTT. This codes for CASSLGRRSGVADTQYF. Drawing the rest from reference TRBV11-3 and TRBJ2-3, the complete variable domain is EAGVVQSPRYKIIEKKQPVAFWCNPISGHNTLYWYLQNLGQGPELLIRYENEEAVDDSQLPKDRFSAERLKGVDSTLKIQPAELGDSAVYLCASSLGRRSGVADTQYFGPGTRLTVL.

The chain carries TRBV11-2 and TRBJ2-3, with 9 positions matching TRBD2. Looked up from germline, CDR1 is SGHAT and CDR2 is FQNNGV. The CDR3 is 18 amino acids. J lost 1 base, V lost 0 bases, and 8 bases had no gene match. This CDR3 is CASSLDRGREGRTDTQYF. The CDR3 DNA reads TGTGCCAGCAGCTTAGATCGAGGGCGGGAGGGTCGCACAGATACGCAGTATTTT.

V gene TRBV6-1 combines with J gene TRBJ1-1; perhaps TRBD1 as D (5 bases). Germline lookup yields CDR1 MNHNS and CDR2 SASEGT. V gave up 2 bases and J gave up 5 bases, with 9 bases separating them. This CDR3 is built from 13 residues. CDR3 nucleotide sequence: TGTGCCAGCAGTGAAAGGGGCGCGACTGAAGCTTTCTTT. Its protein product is CASSERGATEAFF.

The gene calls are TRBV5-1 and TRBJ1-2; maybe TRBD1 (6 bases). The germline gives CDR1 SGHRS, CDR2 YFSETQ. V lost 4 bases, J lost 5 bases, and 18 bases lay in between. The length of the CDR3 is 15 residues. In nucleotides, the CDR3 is TGCGCCAGCAGCATTGGGACACCAAAGGAATATGGCTACACCTTC. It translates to CASSIGTPKEYGYTF.